These 21 T cell receptor beta chains originate from one sample sequenced in a study of graft-versus-host responses after intestinal transplantation listed by TCRdb under 2021. Their antigens are not known. Taken with the paper, the label for time point translates to: cells obtained before transplantation from donor or recipient. Preparation of the library involved the immunoSEQ multiplex PCR assay. As stored in TCRdb, this immuneACCESS dataset retains in-frame rearrangements with V and J assigned. A fraction of the clones does not appear; measured against another copy, unresolved V genes explain less than half of the discrepancy, and the remainder lacks a known reason. The sample data list fewer than 95,000 clones, and 85% to 95% of these were observed just once. Roughly 0.39% of the sample rests with the top ten. This material consisted of unstimulated CD8+ T cells sorted from spleen or lymph node cells, taken before transplant. Receptor source: a human donor who was the organ donor for an intestinal transplant.

CDR3 amino acids: CASRRAVQGSGGELFF. CDR3 nucleotides: TGCGCCAGCAGACGGGCTGTGCAGGGAAGTGGCGGGGAGCTGTTTTTT. The chain uses TRBV4-3 and TRBJ2-2, with a weak D call TRBD1 (5 bases). V lost 6 bases and J 7 bases, leaving 21 bases between the germline ends. Germline V CDR1 and CDR2: LGHNA, YSLEER. The CDR3 loop spans 16 amino acids.

V gene TRBV5-1 combines with J gene TRBJ2-5; no clear D gene. Between the trimmed V and J ends, which lost 5 bases and 1 base, there was a span of 9 bases. Germline V gene data show CDR1 as SGHRS and CDR2 as YFSETQ. The CDR3 has 13 residues. The CDR3 DNA follows: TGCGCCAGCAGGAGACACCCCCAAGAGACCCAGTACTTC. This codes for CASRRHPQETQYF.

The J gene is TRBJ2-3, the V gene TRBV19; D not resolved. The CDR3 loop spans 12 amino acids. The ends were cut back, 5 bases at V and 4 bases at J, with 7 bases in the middle. The germline V gene encodes CDR1 LNHDA and CDR2 SQIVND (reference sequence). The CDR3 spells CASSLGADTQYF. In nucleotides, the CDR3 is TGTGCCAGTAGTCTAGGAGCAGATACGCAGTATTTT. The variable domain in full, completed from reference TRBV19 and TRBJ2-3, reads DGGITQSPKYLFRKEGQNVTLSCEQNLNHDAMYWYRQDPGQGLRLIYYSQIVNDFQKGDIAEGYSVSREKKESFPLTVTSAQKNPTAFYLCASSLGADTQYFGPGTRLTVL.

The genes are TRBV10-2 and TRBJ1-1; D uncertain. V was pared by 5 bases and J by 4 bases, with 14 bases between. This CDR3 contains 14 residues. Per germline, CDR1 WSHSY and CDR2 SAAADI. The CDR3 spells CASSPVRRGTEAFF. The DNA for the CDR3 is TGCGCCAGCAGTCCCGTTCGACGGGGCACTGAAGCTTTCTTT.

The chain employs TRBV19 and TRBJ1-1, with 9 bases fitting TRBD1. V lost 3 bases, J lost 5 bases, and 4 bases stayed unmatched. CDR1 is LNHDA, CDR2 SQIVND, per germline (reference sequence). This CDR3 has 14 residues. This CDR3 is CASSIGTGWTEAFF. CDR3 in DNA: TGTGCCAGTAGTATTGGGACAGGGTGGACTGAAGCTTTCTTT.

This chain joins TRBV19 and TRBJ2-5; unclear D gene. Per the germline V gene, CDR1 is LNHDA and CDR2 is SQIVND (reference sequence). V was clipped by 2 bases and J by 3 bases, with 7 bases between them. This CDR3 has 13 amino acids. CDR3 coding DNA: TGTGCCAGTAGTATATACACAGAAGAGACCCAGTACTTC. Amino acid sequence: CASSIYTEETQYF.

The chain links TRBV10-3 to TRBJ2-5, with 9 bases identical to TRBD1. CDR1 and CDR2 from the germline V gene are ENHRY and SYGVKD. J lost 2 bases, V lost 7 bases, and 17 bases had no gene match. The CDR3 sequence is 18 residues long. The CDR3 sequence: CAITPRRCGQGRQETQYF. CDR3 nucleotides: TGTGCCATCACCCCCAGGCGTTGTGGACAGGGGAGGCAAGAGACCCAGTACTTC.

This clone was seen just once. The chain employs TRBV2 and TRBJ1-1, with a tentative D call TRBD1 (6 bases). The V gene's germline CDR1 is SNHLY and CDR2 FYNNEI. The CDR3 spans 14 residues. Trimming pared 6 bases from V and 3 bases from J, leaving 14 bases between. This chain's CDR3 is CASSERTGYTEAFF. The CDR3 DNA is TGTGCCAGCAGCGAACGTACAGGGTACACTGAAGCTTTCTTT.

CDR3 loop: CASSTYRDGYTF. The CDR3 DNA is TGTGCCAGTAGTACGTACAGGGATGGCTACACCTTC. This chain joins TRBV19 and TRBJ1-2; a weak D match, TRBD1 (6 bases). Germline V lookup: CDR1 LNHDA, CDR2 SQIVND (reference sequence). This CDR3 spans 12 amino acids. Trimming took 4 bases from V and 6 from J, leaving 9 bases between them.

The chain is built from TRBV19 and TRBJ1-6; no firm D call. V was clipped by 6 bases and J by 4 bases, with 13 bases between them. The germline V gene encodes CDR1 LNHDA and CDR2 SQIVND (reference sequence). There are 15 residues in the CDR3. Written as DNA, the CDR3 is TGTGCCAGTAGCCCCCCATCCGCGTATAATTCACCCCTCCACTTT. Protein: CASSPPSAYNSPLHF.

The chain has TRBV9 and TRBJ1-5; D gene ambiguous. Between the trimmed V and J ends, which lost 0 bases and 3 bases, there was a span of 7 bases. This CDR3 has 14 residues. Germline CDR1 reads SGDLS; CDR2 reads YYNGEE. CDR3 sequence: CASSVGSVNQPQHF. Here the CDR3 DNA reads TGTGCCAGCAGCGTAGGTTCAGTCAATCAGCCCCAGCATTTT.

The chain is built from TRBV9 and TRBJ2-1, with TRBD2 matching over 11 bases. J gave up 0 bases and V 0 bases, and 8 bases lay outside the gene matches. The CDR3 loop spans 19 amino acids. CDR1 SGDLS and CDR2 YYNGEE come from the germline V gene. CDR3 nucleotides: TGTGCCAGCAGCGTAGCTTTTAGCGGGGGGGCCGGCTCCTACAATGAGCAGTTCTTC. Residues: CASSVAFSGGAGSYNEQFF. Complete variable domain (other parts from reference TRBV9 and TRBJ2-1): DSGVTQTPKHLITATGQRVTLRCSPRSGDLSVYWYQQSLDQGLQFLIQYYNGEERAKGNILERFSAQQFPDLHSELNLSSLELGDSALYFCASSVAFSGGAGSYNEQFFGPGTRLTVL.

The chain couples TRBV4-3 to TRBJ1-1; tentative D call: TRBD1 (6 bases). Germline V gene sequence: CDR1 LGHNA, CDR2 YSLEER. Trimming shortened V by 3 bases and J by 2 bases, and 10 bases separated the two germline ends. This CDR3 comprises 14 residues. The CDR3, as DNA: TGCGCCAGCAGCCAGCACAGGGCTAACACTGAAGCTTTCTTT. Translating it yields CASSQHRANTEAFF.

The chain employs TRBV5-1 and TRBJ1-1; 7 nucleotides line up with TRBD1. J lost 5 bases, V lost 0 bases, and 4 bases had no gene match. Germline assignment: CDR1 SGHRS and CDR2 YFSETQ. This CDR3 region has 14 residues. In nucleotides, the CDR3 is TGCGCCAGCAGCTTGGAGGGGGCGCAAACTGAAGCTTTCTTT. Protein sequence: CASSLEGAQTEAFF.

The V gene is TRBV4-3, the J gene TRBJ1-4; TRBD1 might be the D (6 bases). Germline V CDR1 and CDR2: LGHNA, YSLEER. The CDR3 extends over 16 amino acids. The V gene lost 1 base and the J gene lost 4 bases, with 13 bases spanning the gap. The CDR3 DNA follows: TGCGCCAGCAGCCAAGGCTGGGGGCAAATTAATGAAAAACTGTTTTTT. Residues: CASSQGWGQINEKLFF.

The V gene is TRBV11-2, the J gene TRBJ2-7; tentative D call: TRBD2 (6 bases). CDR3 length: 15 amino acids. Germline CDR1 SGHAT, CDR2 FQNNGV. Trimming cost V 5 bases and J 4 bases, with 18 bases left between them. For the CDR3, the DNA is TGTGCCAGCAGCGCCCCGGGACTGACTATGTACGAGCAGTACTTC. Amino acids: CASSAPGLTMYEQYF. Combining the CDR3 with reference TRBV11-2 and TRBJ2-7 gives the whole variable domain EAGVAQSPRYKIIEKRQSVAFWCNPISGHATLYWYQQILGQGPKLLIQFQNNGVVDDSQLPKDRFSAERLKGVDSTLKIQPAKLEDSAVYLCASSAPGLTMYEQYFGPGTRLTVT.

This rearrangement joins TRBV4-3 to TRBJ2-5; TRBD2 aligns across 12 bases. Losses at the gene ends were 4 bases for V and 1 base for J; bases not matched to a gene: 4. This CDR3 comprises 16 residues. CDR1 LGHNA and CDR2 YSLEER come from the germline V gene. In DNA form, the CDR3 reads TGCGCCAGCAGCCTCCGGACTAGCGGGATCCAAGAGACCCAGTACTTC. Protein: CASSLRTSGIQETQYF.

The chain has TRBV20-1 and TRBJ2-7, with D perhaps matching TRBD1 (5 bases). The V and J ends lost 3 bases and 5 bases respectively, with 8 bases between them. This CDR3 contains 11 residues. Germline lookup yields CDR1 DFQATT and CDR2 SNEGSKA (reference sequence). The chain's CDR3 is CSASKGDEQYF. The CDR3 DNA reads as TGCAGTGCTAGTAAAGGGGACGAGCAGTACTTC.

CDR3 DNA sequence: TGTGCCAGTCCTAGCACCTACGAGCAGTACTTC. It translates to CASPSTYEQYF. The chain combines TRBV7-9 with TRBJ2-7; weak D call: TRBD2 (5 bases). This CDR3 has 11 residues. V was cut by 9 bases and J by 2 bases, with 8 bases left in between. Germline-derived CDR1 and CDR2 are SEHNR and FQNEAQ (reference sequence).

Comment on this clone: A read error may produce the germline difference seen at one junction end. The J gene is TRBJ2-5, the V gene TRBV25-1; D perhaps matches TRBD2 (6 bases). This CDR3 is built from 14 residues. Germline V CDR1 and CDR2: MGHDK, SYGVNS. The CDR3, as DNA: TGTGCCAACAGTGGGACTCCCCGAAAAGAGACCCAGTACTTC. It translates to CANSGTPRKETQYF.

This rearrangement joins TRBV4-3 to TRBJ2-1; perhaps TRBD1 as D (6 bases). The CDR3 spans 15 residues. Germline-derived CDR1 and CDR2 are LGHNA and YSLEER. V was clipped by 0 bases and J by 3 bases, with 9 bases between them. The CDR3 DNA is TGCGCCAGCAGCCAAGAGGAGACAGGCTACAATGAGCAGTTCTTC. Its translation is CASSQEETGYNEQFF.